This entry lists 28 T cell receptor beta chains sequenced from one sample in a study of regulatory T cells in long-lasting Graves disease. As to time point: persistent/refractory GD, antithyroid drugs over 5 years with positive TRAb. The TCR library was made from RNA extracted from PBMCs. Assembly of TCR beta libraries relied on iRepertoire HTBI primers together with Arm-PCR of CDR3 regions. TCRdb ran MiXCR on the multiplex PCR reads and lists one entry per CDR3 protein. This sample has 600,000 to 800,000 distinct CDR3 sequences; 25% to 35% occur once, and the top ten carry 42%. The sequenced sample was peripheral blood mononuclear cells (PBMCs), obtained when the disease was refractory, from a patient treated with antithyroid drugs. Receptors originate from a female donor with Graves disease.

The gene calls are TRBV11-2 and TRBJ2-5; TRBD2 might be the D (6 bases). The CDR3 consists of 16 residues. CDR1 is SGHAT and CDR2 is FQNNGV in the germline V gene. V was trimmed by 0 bases and J by 4 bases, leaving 15 bases between them. The CDR3 DNA is TGTGCCAGCAGCTTAGATGGCGGGGCCGAGGGAGAGACCCAGTACTTC. Its translation is CASSLDGGAEGETQYF.

This clonotype was seen a few times. CDR3 DNA sequence: TGTGCCAGCAGCCAAGAAGGGCCAGGGGCAGGGGAGTACAATGAGCAGTTCTTC. Translation: CASSQEGPGAGEYNEQFF. The V call is TRBV14, the J call TRBJ2-1; maybe TRBD1 (6 bases). The germline V and J ends were trimmed by 0 bases and 4 bases, with 19 bases remaining between them. Germline V gene lookup returns CDR1 SGHDN and CDR2 FVKESK. The CDR3 is 18 amino acids.

The table lists this clonotype with many counts. CDR3 sequence: CASSPSLTDYEQYF. CDR3 DNA: TGTGCCAGCAGCCCGAGCCTCACAGACTACGAGCAGTACTTC. The chain carries TRBV7-6 and TRBJ2-7, with unresolved D. Trimming took off 5 bases at V and 3 bases at J, with 14 bases between the two ends. CDR3 length: 14 amino acids. Germline CDR1 and CDR2: SGHVS and FNYEAQ.

The V gene is TRBV7-9, the J gene TRBJ1-5; D unclear. CDR1 is SEHNR, CDR2 FQNEAQ, per germline (reference sequence). Trimming stripped 6 bases from V and 6 bases from J, with 12 bases between. The CDR3 sequence is 13 residues long. The CDR3 loop reads CASSRADLQPQHF. DNA for the CDR3: TGTGCCAGCAGTCGGGCAGACCTTCAGCCCCAGCATTTT. Using reference TRBV7-9 and TRBJ1-5 for the parts outside the CDR3, the full variable domain is DTGVSQNPRHKITKRGQNVTFRCDPISEHNRLYWYRQTLGQGPEFLTYFQNEAQLEKSRLLSDRFSAERPKGSFSTLEIQRTEQGDSAMYLCASSRADLQPQHFGDGTRLSIL.

This clonotype was seen only a few times. The V call is TRBV11-1, the J call TRBJ2-7, with D hard to call. The CDR3 totals 13 residues. The germline CDR1 and CDR2 sequences are SGHAT and FQDESV (reference sequence). V gave up 5 bases and J gave up 3 bases, with 11 bases separating them. The chain's CDR3 is CASSIDVFYEQYF. CDR3 nucleotides: TGTGCCAGCAGCATCGACGTCTTCTACGAGCAGTACTTC.

In its sample, this clonotype was seen many times. This chain uses TRBV28 with TRBJ1-2, with 8 bases identical to TRBD1. Germline CDR1 and CDR2: MDHEN and SYDVKM. The CDR3 is 16 amino acids. V shed 5 bases, J shed 2 bases, and the junction held 10 bases outside the gene matches. The CDR3 DNA reads as TGTGCCAGCAGTGACTTTTGGACAGGGCAAAACTATGGCTACACCTTC. It specifies CASSDFWTGQNYGYTF.

The chain recombines TRBV6-1 with TRBJ2-7; 7 bases line up with TRBD1. With V trimmed by 6 bases and J by 2 bases, 7 bases remained unmatched. The CDR3 consists of 14 residues. Germline-derived CDR1 and CDR2 are MNHNS and SASEGT. The CDR3 bases are TGTGCCAGCAGACGACCCGGACAGGCCTACGAGCAGTACTTC. Its protein is CASRRPGQAYEQYF.

This clonotype showed up many times. V gene TRBV28 combines with J gene TRBJ2-7, with 9 bases aligning to TRBD2. Germline-derived CDR1 and CDR2 are MDHEN and SYDVKM. The CDR3 spans 12 residues. J lost 0 bases, V lost 10 bases, and 1 base had no gene match. CDR3: CATSGVSYEQYF. The DNA for the CDR3 is TGTGCCACTAGCGGGGTCTCCTACGAGCAGTACTTC.

The chain's CDR3 is CSASSGNGDNQPQHF. CDR3 in DNA: TGCAGTGCTAGTTCGGGGAATGGGGACAATCAGCCCCAGCATTTT. V usage is TRBV20-1 and J usage is TRBJ1-5; D is undetermined. Germline V gives CDR1 DFQATT, CDR2 SNEGSKA (reference sequence). V lost 3 bases, J lost 3 bases, and 15 bases lay in between. The CDR3 extends over 15 amino acids.

In this sample, this clonotype turned up many times. This chain links TRBV28 with TRBJ1-1; the D is unclear. Deletions cut 5 bases from V and 1 base from J, with 20 bases between. Germline values: CDR1 MDHEN, CDR2 SYDVKM. The CDR3 is made up of 17 amino acids. The DNA of the CDR3 is TGTGCCAGCAGTCGGGGATCGCGACCTCGCCCGAACACTGAAGCTTTCTTT. Its protein product is CASSRGSRPRPNTEAFF.

In DNA form, the CDR3 reads TGTGCCTGGAGTGTACAGGCAGGGAATGAAAAACTGTTTTTT. Translated: CAWSVQAGNEKLFF. This chain uses TRBV30 with TRBJ1-4; a weak D match, TRBD1 (5 bases). Germline values: CDR1 GTSNPN, CDR2 SVGIG (reference sequence). CDR3 length equals 14 residues. V shed 0 bases and J shed 5 bases, with 10 bases lying between them.

The sample holds a few counts of this clonotype. The rearrangement links TRBV28 to TRBJ1-5, with a weak D call TRBD1 (6 bases). CDR3 length: 13 amino acids. Germline values: CDR1 MDHEN, CDR2 SYDVKM. Trimming removed 7 bases from V and 4 bases from J, with 11 bases in between. The CDR3 DNA reads as TGTGCCAGCACGCGGGGGCTAAATCAGCCCCAGCATTTT. Translated: CASTRGLNQPQHF.

This chain joins TRBV19 and TRBJ1-1; D gene unclear. The germline V gene has CDR1 LNHDA and CDR2 SQIVND (reference sequence). The CDR3 is 13 amino acids. The V gene lost 9 bases and the J gene lost 5 bases, with 16 bases spanning the gap. The CDR3 DNA sequence: TGTGCCAGCGCTAAACGGGGTGGGACTGAAGCTTTCTTT. This gives the protein CASAKRGGTEAFF. The full variable domain, in which reference TRBV19 and TRBJ1-1 provide the parts outside the CDR3, is DGGITQSPKYLFRKEGQNVTLSCEQNLNHDAMYWYRQDPGQGLRLIYYSQIVNDFQKGDIAEGYSVSREKKESFPLTVTSAQKNPTAFYLCASAKRGGTEAFFGQGTRLTVV.

This clonotype was counted a few times. V is TRBV2 and J is TRBJ2-3; no reliable D call. CDR1 and CDR2 (germline): SNHLY, FYNNEI. Trimming took 4 bases from V and 2 from J, leaving 10 bases between them. This CDR3 is 14 amino acids long. CDR3 sequence (DNA): TGTGCCAGCAGTGCTTGGAGTTACACAGATACGCAGTATTTT. This translates into CASSAWSYTDTQYF. Filled out from reference TRBV2 and TRBJ2-3, the complete variable domain reads EPEVTQTPSHQVTQMGQEVILRCVPISNHLYFYWYRQILGQKVEFLVSFYNNEISEKSEIFDDQFSVERPDGSNFTLKIRSTKLEDSAMYFCASSAWSYTDTQYFGPGTRLTVL.

This clonotype was seen many times. The chain links TRBV2 to TRBJ1-2; TRBD1 is a possible D gene (6 bases). CDR3 length equals 11 residues. Germline loops: CDR1 SNHLY, CDR2 FYNNEI. Trimming pared 7 bases from V and 8 bases from J, leaving 11 bases between. The CDR3 is CASTGADGYTF. CDR3 nucleotides: TGTGCCAGCACAGGGGCAGACGGCTACACCTTC.

The chain employs TRBV5-1 and TRBJ2-7; 12 bases fit TRBD2. Trimming at V came to 5 bases and at J to 0 bases, leaving 9 bases not matched to a gene. CDR1 is SGHRS, CDR2 YFSETQ, per germline. The CDR3 contains 17 residues. The CDR3 loop reads CASRGGLAGKSSYEQYF. CDR3 nucleotide sequence: TGCGCCAGCAGGGGCGGACTAGCGGGGAAAAGCTCCTACGAGCAGTACTTC.

This clonotype turned up a few times. The V gene is TRBV6-1, the J gene TRBJ1-2, with 7 positions matching TRBD1. Germline values: CDR1 MNHNS, CDR2 SASEGT. V lost 5 bases to trimming and J lost 2 bases; unmatched junction nucleotides: 8. The CDR3 has 15 amino acids. This chain's CDR3 is CASSMTGTQNYGYTF. In DNA form, the CDR3 reads TGTGCCAGCAGTATGACAGGGACACAGAACTATGGCTACACCTTC.

J is TRBJ1-3 and V is TRBV7-6; D remains ambiguous. Germline lookup yields CDR1 SGHVS and CDR2 FNYEAQ. The CDR3 is made up of 13 amino acids. Between the trimmed V and J ends, which lost 3 bases and 3 bases, there was a span of 6 bases. CDR3 nucleotides: TGTGCCAGCAGCTTCGGGCTTGGAAACACCATATATTTT. Protein product: CASSFGLGNTIYF.

A few counts support this clonotype. The rearrangement joins TRBV7-9 to TRBJ2-5; the match to TRBD2 covers 14 bases. This CDR3 contains 16 residues. From germline, CDR1 is SEHNR and CDR2 FQNEAQ (reference sequence). J was trimmed by 4 bases and V by 5 bases; bases with no gene match: 6. The CDR3 DNA reads as TGTGCCAGCAGCCAGACTAGCGGGAGGGCCGGAGAGACCCAGTACTTC. Residues: CASSQTSGRAGETQYF.

This clonotype was observed many times. This chain joins TRBV29-1 and TRBJ2-5; the match to TRBD2 covers 14 bases. There are 15 residues in the CDR3. Losses at the gene ends were 3 bases for V and 5 bases for J; bases not matched to a gene: 5. Germline V gene data show CDR1 as SQVTM and CDR2 as ANQGSEA. The CDR3 loop reads CSVEGTSGSSETQYF. In DNA, the CDR3 is TGCAGCGTTGAGGGGACTAGCGGGAGCAGCGAGACCCAGTACTTC.

In nucleotides, the CDR3 is TGCAGTGCAACGATAAAAGAGACCCAGTACTTC. Translated: CSATIKETQYF. This chain links TRBV20-1 with TRBJ2-5, with D hard to call. Trimming took 6 bases from V and 3 from J, leaving 8 bases between them. Germline loops: CDR1 DFQATT, CDR2 SNEGSKA (reference sequence). CDR3 size: 11 residues.

The CDR3 sequence: CASVTVNSPLHF. The DNA for the CDR3 is TGTGCCTCGGTGACAGTTAATTCACCCCTCCACTTT. The chain uses TRBV30 and TRBJ1-6; weak D call: TRBD1 (5 bases). The CDR3 spans 12 residues. V lost 7 bases and J lost 6, with 10 bases in between. Per germline, CDR1 GTSNPN and CDR2 SVGIG (reference sequence).

At least ten counts were recorded for this clonotype. This chain links TRBV5-1 with TRBJ1-1; D remains ambiguous. The CDR3 is 14 residues long. Germline CDR1 reads SGHRS; CDR2 reads YFSETQ. V lost 2 bases, J lost 4 bases, and 12 bases lay in between. CDR3 protein: CASSFWSLATEAFF. In DNA, the CDR3 is TGCGCCAGCAGCTTTTGGTCCCTGGCCACTGAAGCTTTCTTT.

The chain combines TRBV10-3 with TRBJ2-3, with D possibly TRBD1 on 6 matching bases. The V gene lost 10 bases and the J gene lost 3 bases, with 14 bases spanning the gap. The CDR3 sequence is 13 residues long. Germline CDR1 ENHRY, CDR2 SYGVKD. CDR3 DNA: TGTGCCACCCTAAGAGGACAGACAGATACGCAGTATTTT. Protein product: CATLRGQTDTQYF.

This clonotype was counted only a few times. The V gene is TRBV12-3 or TRBV12-4, the J gene TRBJ1-2; no firm D call. The CDR3 has 13 residues. With 3 bases removed from V and 8 bases from J, the gap between germline ends came to 13 bases. The CDR3, as DNA: TGTGCCAGCAGTTTTATGCCAGTTGAAGGCTACACCTTC. This encodes CASSFMPVEGYTF.

This clonotype was recorded a few times. The rearrangement joins TRBV3-1 to TRBJ1-1, with D possibly TRBD1 on 5 matching bases. Looked up from germline, CDR1 is LGHDT and CDR2 is YNNKEL (reference sequence). This CDR3 has 13 amino acids. With 1 base removed from V and 5 bases from J, the gap between germline ends came to 8 bases. Here the CDR3 reads CASSQAWTTEAFF. CDR3 bases: TGTGCCAGCAGCCAAGCCTGGACAACTGAAGCTTTCTTT.

The chain recombines TRBV7-2 with TRBJ1-1, with D hard to call. Germline V lookup: CDR1 SGHTA, CDR2 FQGNSA. This CDR3 region has 12 residues. The ends were cut back, 0 bases at V and 8 bases at J, with 7 bases in the middle. This chain's CDR3 is CASSLALGEAFF. Written as DNA, the CDR3 is TGTGCCAGCAGCTTAGCTCTGGGCGAAGCTTTCTTT.

V gene TRBV29-1 combines with J gene TRBJ1-6; 7 bases align to TRBD1. CDR1 is SQVTM, CDR2 ANQGSEA, per germline. The trim removed 4 bases at V and 7 bases at J, leaving 7 bases unmatched. The CDR3 totals 14 residues. CDR3 residues: CSVGEGAENSPLHF. Written as DNA, the CDR3 is TGCAGCGTTGGCGAGGGGGCGGAGAATTCACCCCTCCACTTT. Together with reference TRBV29-1 and TRBJ1-6, the CDR3 gives the full variable domain: SAVISQKPSRDICQRGTSLTIQCQVDSQVTMMFWYRQQPGQSLTLIATANQGSEATYESGFVIDKFPISRPNLTFSTLTVSNMSPEDSSIYLCSVGEGAENSPLHFGNGTRLTVT.